One sample yielded the 8 T cell receptor beta chains listed below, sequenced in a study of T-cell reconstitution after alpha-beta-depleted transplantation in children. TCRbeta library construction was performed incorporating unique molecular identifiers. Using its own MiXCR run on the PCR reads, TCRdb lists one record per CDR3 protein. The sample lists 500,000 to 600,000 distinct CDR3 sequences, around a third occurring once. The material was PBMCs from the stem cell graft donor, obtained from the stem cell graft. These TCRs come from a human donor who donated a stem cell graft to a child with aplastic anemia.

In its sample, this clonotype was seen a few times. The V and J genes are TRBV9 and TRBJ2-3, with 8 nucleotides matching TRBD2. V shed 3 bases and J 6 bases; nucleotides not matched to a gene: 9. This CDR3 contains 15 residues. Germline V lookup: CDR1 SGDLS, CDR2 YYNGEE. The CDR3 region is CASSAGGLEADTQYF. The CDR3 bases are TGTGCCAGCAGCGCGGGGGGACTAGAAGCGGATACGCAGTATTTT.

V is TRBV20-1 and J is TRBJ2-3; 12 positions match TRBD2. The V segment lost 1 base and the J segment 4 bases; nucleotides outside the gene matches: 3. This CDR3 contains 15 residues. CDR1 and CDR2 from the germline V gene are DFQATT and SNEGSKA (reference sequence). The CDR3 DNA reads TGCAGTGCTAGAGTACTAGCGGGAGGAGCAGATACGCAGTATTTT. Translation: CSARVLAGGADTQYF.

The chain couples TRBV12-3 or TRBV12-4 to TRBJ2-1; 12 nucleotides match TRBD2. With V trimmed by 6 bases and J by 3 bases, 6 bases remained unmatched. The length of the CDR3 is 16 residues. CDR3 in DNA: TGTGCCAGCAGGCCCAGGACTAGCGGGATCTACAATGAGCAGTTCTTC. Amino acids: CASRPRTSGIYNEQFF.

The chain has TRBV19 and TRBJ1-5; D unclear. V lost 9 bases and J lost 7, with 22 bases in between. This CDR3 is 15 amino acids long. In germline, CDR1 is LNHDA, CDR2 SQIVND (reference sequence). The CDR3 loop is CASTTVTTSRQPQHF. CDR3 nucleotide sequence: TGTGCCAGCACTACCGTTACGACGTCTAGACAGCCCCAGCATTTT. The entire variable domain, with the rest obtained from reference TRBV19 and TRBJ1-5, is as follows: DGGITQSPKYLFRKEGQNVTLSCEQNLNHDAMYWYRQDPGQGLRLIYYSQIVNDFQKGDIAEGYSVSREKKESFPLTVTSAQKNPTAFYLCASTTVTTSRQPQHFGDGTRLSIL.

With regard to this clonotype: A read error may produce the germline difference seen at one junction end. The CDR3 DNA is TGTGCCAGCAGCCTCAACAGGGACCCCGGCAGTGAAGACTTC. It codes for CASSLNRDPGSEDF. The chain joins TRBV7-9 to TRBJ2-5; a weak D match, TRBD1 (6 bases). CDR1 and CDR2 (germline): SEHNR, FQNEAQ (reference sequence). This CDR3 has 14 residues.

This clonotype has just a few counts. The chain joins TRBV6-1 to TRBJ2-4; 9 bases line up with TRBD2. The ends lost 4 bases at V and 7 bases at J; junction bases unmatched: 8. CDR3 length: 15 residues. Germline V gene sequence: CDR1 MNHNS, CDR2 SASEGT. In DNA, the CDR3 is TGTGCCAGCAGTGGCCAAGCGGGAGGCGGGAACATTCAGTACTTC. As protein: CASSGQAGGGNIQYF.

The chain recombines TRBV29-1 with TRBJ2-3; D is unclear. V lost 2 bases, J lost 3 bases, and 3 bases lay in between. The CDR3 is made up of 11 amino acids. Germline assignment: CDR1 SQVTM and CDR2 ANQGSEA. The CDR3 loop is CSVEPTDTQYF. CDR3 nucleotides: TGCAGCGTTGAACCTACAGATACGCAGTATTTT.

This clonotype came up once. This chain uses TRBV5-6 with TRBJ2-3, with 10 bases fitting TRBD2. Germline V gene sequence: CDR1 SGHDT, CDR2 YYEEEE. Trimming took 4 bases from V and 6 from J; bases not matched to a gene: 11. There are 16 residues in the CDR3. This CDR3 reads CASSERFSGRTDTQYF. DNA for the CDR3: TGTGCCAGCAGCGAACGATTTAGCGGGAGGACGGATACGCAGTATTTT.